This T cell receptor beta chain was sequenced for a study of blood T cell repertoires in COVID-19. Study-level background: The United States, Italy and Spain supplied acute and convalescent COVID-19 samples.

Cohorts were based on clinical histories the participants reported. Authors' methods: The assay estimated nucleated cells by amplifying reference gene primers. Assay used: immunoSEQ multiplex PCR; TCRdb lists only in-frame clones, some missing. V, J and clone size are taken as reported in that table, and D and trimming were inferred from the DNA itself. The sample has around 200,000 clones; roughly 88% are singletons. This CDR3 spans 14 amino acids. The germline V gene has CDR1 SEHNR and CDR2 FQNEAQ (reference sequence). Trimming took off 4 bases at V and 2 bases at J, with 11 bases between the two ends.

The sample taken for sequencing was PBMCs or T cells enriched from blood (not recorded which). The receptor's source is a man aged 40-50 years with acute COVID-19. The V and J genes are TRBV7-9 and TRBJ2-5, with a weak D call TRBD1 (6 bases). This chain's CDR3 is CASSYWDNQETQYF. CDR3 sequence (DNA): TGTGCCAGCAGCTACTGGGACAATCAAGAGACCCAGTACTTC. The variable domain in full, with the rest retrieved from reference TRBV7-9 and TRBJ2-5, is DTGVSQNPRHKITKRGQNVTFRCDPISEHNRLYWYRQTLGQGPEFLTYFQNEAQLEKSRLLSDRFSAERPKGSFSTLEIQRTEQGDSAMYLCASSYWDNQETQYFGPGTRLLVL.